This T cell receptor (beta chain) is drawn from a study of early T cells in non-severe SARS-CoV-2 infection. Whole-study context: Sequencing targeted bulk RNA from unsorted whole blood, leaving chains unpaired. Findings and caveats of the study: There was a bias toward anti-spike CD8 responses in VDJdb matching, which missed private and CD4 specificities.

Each single cDNA molecule received a unique molecular identifier. One entry per CDR3 protein results from TCRdb running MiXCR on the 5' RACE reads. The sample shows around 25,000 distinct CDR3 sequences, roughly 3% of them seen only once. The germline V and J ends were trimmed by 5 bases and 0 bases, with 19 bases remaining between them. From germline, CDR1 is SGHTA and CDR2 FQGNSA. The CDR3 length is 17 residues. This clonotype was seen more than once but under ten times. Its matching antigen is unknown. This rearrangement joins TRBV7-2 to TRBJ1-2; D not certain. Sequencing used whole blood. The TCR comes from an adult who was a healthcare worker with PCR-confirmed SARS-CoV-2 infection or an uninfected control (not recorded which). The CDR3 loop reads CASSLRPAGNANYGYTF. Here the CDR3 DNA reads TGTGCCAGCAGCCTCCGACCCGCCGGGAACGCTAACTATGGCTACACCTTC.